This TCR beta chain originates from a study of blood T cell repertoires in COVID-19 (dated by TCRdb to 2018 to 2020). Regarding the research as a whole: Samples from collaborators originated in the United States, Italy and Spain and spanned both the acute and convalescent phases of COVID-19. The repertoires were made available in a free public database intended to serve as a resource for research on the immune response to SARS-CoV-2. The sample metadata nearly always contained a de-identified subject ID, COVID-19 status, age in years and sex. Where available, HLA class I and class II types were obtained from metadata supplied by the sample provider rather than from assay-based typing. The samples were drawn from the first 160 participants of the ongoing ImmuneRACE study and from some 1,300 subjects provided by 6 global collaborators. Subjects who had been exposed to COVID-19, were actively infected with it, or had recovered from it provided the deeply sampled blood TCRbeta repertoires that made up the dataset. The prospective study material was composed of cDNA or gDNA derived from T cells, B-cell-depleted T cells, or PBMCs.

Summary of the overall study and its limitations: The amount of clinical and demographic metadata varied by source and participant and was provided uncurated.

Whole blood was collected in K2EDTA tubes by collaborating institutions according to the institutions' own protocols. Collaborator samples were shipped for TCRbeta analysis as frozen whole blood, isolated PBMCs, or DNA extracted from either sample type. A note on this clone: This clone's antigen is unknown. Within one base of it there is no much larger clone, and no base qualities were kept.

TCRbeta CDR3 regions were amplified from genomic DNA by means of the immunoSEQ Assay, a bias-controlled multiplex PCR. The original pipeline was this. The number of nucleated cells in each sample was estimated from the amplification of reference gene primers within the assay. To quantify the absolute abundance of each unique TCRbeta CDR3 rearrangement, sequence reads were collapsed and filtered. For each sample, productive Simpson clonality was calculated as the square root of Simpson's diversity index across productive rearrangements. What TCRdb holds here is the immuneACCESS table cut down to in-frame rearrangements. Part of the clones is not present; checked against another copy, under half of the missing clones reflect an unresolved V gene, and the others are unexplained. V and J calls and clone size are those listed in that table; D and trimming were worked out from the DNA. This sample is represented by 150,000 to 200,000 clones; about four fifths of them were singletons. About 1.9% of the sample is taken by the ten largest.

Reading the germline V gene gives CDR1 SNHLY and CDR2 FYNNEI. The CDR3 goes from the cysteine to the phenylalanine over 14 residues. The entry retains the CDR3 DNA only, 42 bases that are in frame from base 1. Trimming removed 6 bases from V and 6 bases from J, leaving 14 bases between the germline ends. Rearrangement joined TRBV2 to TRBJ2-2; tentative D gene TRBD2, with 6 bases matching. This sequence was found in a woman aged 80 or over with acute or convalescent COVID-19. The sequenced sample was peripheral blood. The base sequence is TGTGCCAGCAGGTCGGGAGTGGAGGCCGGGGAGCTGTTTTTT. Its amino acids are CASRSGVEAGELFF. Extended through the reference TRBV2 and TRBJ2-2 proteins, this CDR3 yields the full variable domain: EPEVTQTPSHQVTQMGQEVILRCVPISNHLYFYWYRQILGQKVEFLVSFYNNEISEKSEIFDDQFSVERPDGSNFTLKIRSTKLEDSAMYFCASRSGVEAGELFFGEGSRLTVL.